One sample yielded the 18 T cell receptor beta chains listed below, sequenced in a study of shared clonotypes between healthy human individuals. Some clones are missing from TCRdb's copy, which holds only in-frame ones; the method was immunoSEQ multiplex PCR. The sample contains about 500,000 clones, around 77% of which appear only once. The sequenced material came from PBMCs. These receptors all stem from a woman aged 40 to 50 in good health. Some clones in this sample may be carry-over from other donors' samples.

The genes are TRBV18 and TRBJ2-2; D is possibly TRBD1 or TRBD2 (5 bases each). V was pared by 0 bases and J by 7 bases, with 9 bases between. There are 14 residues in the CDR3. The germline V gene encodes CDR1 KGHSH and CDR2 LQKENI. This CDR3 is CASSPPGDRGELFF. CDR3 sequence (DNA): TGTGCCAGCTCACCACCGGGGGATCGCGGGGAGCTGTTTTTT.

V usage is TRBV28 and J usage is TRBJ2-5; D possibly corresponds to TRBD1 (5 bases). Germline V gives CDR1 MDHEN, CDR2 SYDVKM. Trimming removed 6 bases at V and 9 bases at J, with 14 bases between. This CDR3 comprises 12 residues. The CDR3 coding sequence is TGTGCCAGCAGCCCAGGGTCCTCGTCCCAGTACTTC. Translation: CASSPGSSSQYF. Using reference TRBV28 and TRBJ2-5 for the parts outside the CDR3, the full variable domain is DVKVTQSSRYLVKRTGEKVFLECVQDMDHENMFWYRQDPGLGLRLIYFSYDVKMKEKGDIPEGYSVSREKKERFSLILESASTNQTSMYLCASSPGSSSQYFGPGTRLLVL.

The V call is TRBV19, the J call TRBJ1-1, with no clear D. The CDR3 has 13 amino acids. Germline V gene sequence: CDR1 LNHDA, CDR2 SQIVND (reference sequence). The V and J ends lost 1 base and 5 bases respectively, with 8 bases between them. The CDR3 sequence: CASSIGRSTEAFF. As DNA, the CDR3 is TGTGCCAGTAGTATAGGTAGGAGTACTGAAGCTTTCTTT.

A word on this clone: A read error is likely here: a far larger clone is one base away. Other DNA variants within this sample encode the same CDR3. Here the CDR3 reads CAMSFTENTEAFF. DNA of the CDR3: TGTGCCATGTCCTTTACGGAGAACACTGAAGCTTTCTTT. V gene TRBV15 combines with J gene TRBJ1-1; no firm D call. V was cut by 10 bases and J by 1 base, with 13 bases left in between. Germline assignment: CDR1 LNHNV and CDR2 YYDKDF (reference sequence). The CDR3 is 13 residues long.

CDR3 sequence reads: CAWRLGWNTEAFF. The CDR3 region has the DNA TGTGCCTGGAGATTGGGGTGGAACACTGAAGCTTTCTTT. J is TRBJ1-1 and V is TRBV30; D unresolved. Trimming took 3 bases from V and 1 from J, leaving 9 bases between them. The CDR3 has 13 amino acids. Germline loops: CDR1 GTSNPN, CDR2 SVGIG (reference sequence). The full variable domain, its missing parts supplied by reference TRBV30 and TRBJ1-1, is SQTIHQWPATLVQPVGSPLSLECTVEGTSNPNLYWYRQAAGRGLQLLFYSVGIGQISSEVPQNLSASRPQDRQFILSSKKLLLSDSGFYLCAWRLGWNTEAFFGQGTRLTVV.

V is TRBV13 and J is TRBJ2-7; TRBD1 agrees at 9 bases. From germline, CDR1 is PRHDT and CDR2 FYEKMQ (reference sequence). V trimming: 5 bases; J trimming: 6 bases; junction bases outside the gene matches: 17. The CDR3 consists of 17 residues. CDR3 sequence: CASSPEGQGFLISEQYF. DNA of the CDR3: TGTGCCAGCAGCCCCGAGGGACAGGGCTTCCTAATAAGCGAGCAGTACTTC.

CDR3 in amino acids: CASSVATGGINYGYTF. DNA of the CDR3: TGTGCCAGCAGCGTAGCGACGGGAGGAATTAACTATGGCTACACCTTC. The chain couples TRBV9 to TRBJ1-2; D call uncertain. CDR3 length: 16 residues. Trimming removed 0 bases from V and 1 base from J, with 13 bases in between. Per germline, CDR1 SGDLS and CDR2 YYNGEE.

Points on this clone: The junction departs from germline at one end; a sequencing error may be responsible. This CDR3 reads CASSRPGSGANVLAF. CDR3 DNA sequence: TGTGCCAGCAGCCGGCCTGGATCTGGGGCCAACGTCCTGGCTTTC. This chain connects TRBV4-2 to TRBJ2-6; TRBD1 might be the D (5 bases). Germline V gene data show CDR1 as LGHNA and CDR2 as YNFKEQ. The CDR3 length is 15 residues.

This clone was counted once. The CDR3: CASSAIGAQETQYF. CDR3 nucleotide sequence: TGTGCCAGCAGCGCCATCGGGGCACAAGAGACCCAGTACTTC. The chain uses TRBV5-4 and TRBJ2-5; D assignment may be TRBD1 or TRBD2 (5 bases each). V dropped 4 bases and J dropped 2 bases, with 12 bases sitting between them. This CDR3 has 14 residues. CDR1 is SGHNT, CDR2 YYREEE, per germline (reference sequence).

Comments on this clone: The likely explanation is a read error, given a far larger clone one base away. Other nucleotide sequences in the sample specify the same CDR3. The V and J genes are TRBV28 and TRBJ1-5, with TRBD1 identical over 9 bases. Germline V gene lookup returns CDR1 MDHEN and CDR2 SYDVKM. The length of the CDR3 is 19 residues. The chain's CDR3 is CASSLLWTGASRSNQPQHF. The CDR3 region has the DNA TGCGCCAGCAGTTTACTTTGGACAGGGGCGAGTAGGAGCAATCAGCCCCAGCATTTT.

This chain connects TRBV6-1 to TRBJ2-7, with TRBD2 as a possible D gene (6 bases). Per germline, CDR1 MNHNS and CDR2 SASEGT. The CDR3 extends over 14 amino acids. Trimming cost V 6 bases and J 4 bases, with 16 bases left between them. CDR3 loop: CASSGTPLIYEQYF. DNA for the CDR3: TGTGCCAGCAGCGGGACTCCACTAATTTACGAGCAGTACTTC.

The chain couples TRBV2 to TRBJ1-5; D is unclear. V lost 5 bases to trimming and J lost 4 bases, with 9 bases between them. Per germline, CDR1 SNHLY and CDR2 FYNNEI. The CDR3 consists of 13 residues. The CDR3 loop is CASSPHINQPQHF. CDR3 nucleotide sequence: TGTGCCAGCAGTCCGCACATAAATCAGCCCCAGCATTTT.

This clone was seen more than once but under ten times. The CDR3 DNA follows: TGTGCCAGCAGTGAGAAGCTAGCGGGAGGGAAGGAGCAGTTCTTC. The encoded protein is CASSEKLAGGKEQFF. This chain joins TRBV6-4 and TRBJ2-1, with 12 bases lining up with TRBD2. CDR1 and CDR2 from the germline V gene are MRHNA and SNTAGT. After removal of 3 bases from V and 10 bases from J, the junction contained 7 bases not matched to a gene. This CDR3 region has 15 residues.

V is TRBV5-1 and J is TRBJ2-1; D gene uncertain. CDR1 and CDR2 from the germline V gene are SGHRS and YFSETQ. The V and J ends lost 4 bases and 6 bases respectively, with 8 bases between them. This CDR3 comprises 12 residues. This chain's CDR3 is CASSIQSNEQFF. CDR3 nucleotides: TGCGCCAGCAGCATACAGTCCAATGAGCAGTTCTTC.

This rearrangement joins TRBV19 to TRBJ2-7; 10 bases line up with TRBD2. J was trimmed by 4 bases and V by 3 bases; bases with no gene match: 9. Per the germline V gene, CDR1 is LNHDA and CDR2 is SQIVND (reference sequence). The CDR3 totals 16 residues. As DNA, the CDR3 is TGTGCCAGTAGTATGTACTTAGCGGGAGGTCGGTACGAGCAGTACTTC. Its translation: CASSMYLAGGRYEQYF.

A remark on this clone: This probably arose from a read error, given a far larger clone one base away. In the same sample, other DNA sequences code for this CDR3. This chain links TRBV6-5 with TRBJ2-2; D may be TRBD2 (5 bases). The CDR3 is 15 amino acids. Trimming removed 5 bases at V and 2 bases at J, with 12 bases between. Germline lookup yields CDR1 MNHEY and CDR2 SVGAGI. The CDR3 DNA sequence: TGTGCCAGCAGTATCCGGACTGCAAACACCGGGGAGCTGTTTTTT. Its translation: CASSIRTANTGELFF.

The chain employs TRBV6-1 and TRBJ1-1; unclear D gene. The CDR3 covers 12 residues. Germline lookup yields CDR1 MNHNS and CDR2 SASEGT. Trimming removed 7 bases from V and 6 bases from J, with 12 bases in between. The CDR3 bases are TGTGCCAGCACCTCCCGCGGGGCTGAAGCTTTCTTT. This translates into CASTSRGAEAFF.

The chain has TRBV5-4 and TRBJ2-6; no firm D call. CDR3 length: 15 amino acids. V lost 0 bases and J lost 6, with 10 bases in between. Germline CDR1 SGHNT, CDR2 YYREEE (reference sequence). The CDR3 coding sequence is TGTGCCAGCAGCTTGGGTGGGCCCGAGGCCAACGTCCTGACTTTC. This gives the protein CASSLGGPEANVLTF.